A selection of T cell receptor beta chains follows, all from one sample in a study of T cells in Graves' hyperthyroidism and ophthalmopathy. One entry per CDR3 protein results from TCRdb running MiXCR on the multiplex PCR reads. The data show around 600,000 distinct CDR3 sequences, roughly 15% seen once. Sequenced material: blood. These receptors were collected from a woman in her fifties or sixties with Graves' ophthalmopathy. Each CDR3 is given with its conserved first and last residue. A D gene is named only where the DNA matches it firmly. The size field is filled for only some rows; it gives once, few, many or a size class.

>TRBD1|many|TRBJ2-7|TRBV6-2/TRBV6-3
CASSSHRDRGLYEQYF
TGTGCCAGCAGTTCCCACAGGGACAGGGGGCTGTACGAGCAGTACTTC
>NA|many|TRBJ1-2|TRBV6-1
CASSVLPGQANYGYTF
TGTGCCAGCAGTGTACTCCCGGGCCAGGCAAACTATGGCTACACCTTC
>NA|many|TRBJ2-5|TRBV9
CASSVGVSETQYF
TGTGCCAGCAGCGTAGGTGTTTCGGAGACCCAGTACTTC
>TRBD2|many|TRBJ2-1|TRBV7-9
CASSLHSGSPNNEQFF
TGTGCCAGCAGCTTACACAGCGGGAGTCCCAACAATGAGCAGTTCTTC
>NA|many|TRBJ2-2|TRBV12-3/TRBV12-4
CASSLDAGPGWELFF
TGTGCCAGCAGTTTAGATGCGGGACCCGGTTGGGAGCTGTTTTTT
>NA|many|TRBJ1-6|TRBV6-1
CASSTGRAYNSPLHF
TGTGCCAGCAGTACAGGGAGAGCCTATAATTCACCCCTCCACTTT
>NA|many|TRBJ1-5|TRBV28
CASSSNTRPNQPQHF
TGTGCCAGCAGTTCCAACACTCGGCCCAATCAGCCCCAGCATTTT
>TRBD1|NA|TRBJ2-5|TRBV5-1
CASSFTTGYETQYF
TGCGCCAGCAGCTTCACGACAGGGTATGAGACCCAGTACTTC
>NA|few|TRBJ2-4|TRBV6-2/TRBV6-3
CASRLRAGLPKNIQYF
TGTGCCAGCAGATTAAGGGCGGGGCTGCCTAAAAACATTCAGTACTTC
>NA|NA|TRBJ1-2|TRBV19
CASSRGRVDGYTF
TGTGCCAGTAGTAGGGGCAGGGTCGATGGCTACACCTTC
>NA|many|TRBJ2-7|TRBV27
CASSPGGGQGYEQYF
TGTGCCAGCAGTCCCGGGGGCGGGCAGGGCTACGAGCAGTACTTC
>NA|NA|TRBJ1-1|TRBV10-3
CAFRIQGDNTEAFF
TGTGCCTTCCGAATACAGGGAGATAACACTGAAGCTTTCTTT
>TRBD2|NA|TRBJ2-3|TRBV7-9
CASSPSGTSPDTQYF
TGTGCCAGCAGCCCTAGCGGGACGAGCCCAGATACGCAGTATTTT
>NA|many|TRBJ2-3|TRBV11-2
CASSYLKAGQSTDTQYF
TGTGCCAGCAGCTACCTAAAGGCGGGGCAAAGCACAGATACGCAGTATTTT
>NA|NA|TRBJ1-2|TRBV28
CASSRYRTEGLPNYGYTF
TGTGCCAGCAGCCGTTACCGGACGGAAGGGTTACCGAACTATGGCTACACCTTC
>NA|many|TRBJ1-4|TRBV30
CASDPSGKKLFF
TGTGCCTCGGACCCCTCGGGGAAAAAACTGTTTTTT
>TRBD2|many|TRBJ2-3|TRBV20-1
CSATIAGTDTQYF
TGCAGTGCTACTATAGCGGGAACAGATACGCAGTATTTT
>NA|many|TRBJ2-7|TRBV20-1
CSAREGRRGLRSYEQYF
TGCAGTGCTAGAGAGGGGAGGCGGGGGCTTAGGTCGTACGAGCAGTACTTC
>TRBD1|NA|TRBJ1-1|TRBV27
CASSLPGGMNTEAFF
TGTGCCAGCAGTTTACCAGGGGGCATGAACACTGAAGCTTTCTTT
>NA|many|TRBJ1-1|TRBV11-3
CASSLRTEEAFF
TGTGCCAGCAGCCTCCGGACGGAGGAAGCTTTCTTT
>NA|few|TRBJ2-1|TRBV28
CASKSLRGMGFGEQFF
TGTGCCAGCAAGTCGCTACGGGGTATGGGATTCGGCGAGCAGTTCTTC
>NA|many|TRBJ2-5|TRBV7-2
CASSLPNSETQYF
TGTGCCAGCAGCTTACCGAACTCTGAGACCCAGTACTTC
>NA|many|TRBJ1-5|TRBV28
CASNIGGHSNQPQHF
TGTGCCAGCAATATAGGGGGTCATAGCAATCAGCCCCAGCATTTT
>NA|many|TRBJ1-5|TRBV6-2/TRBV6-3
CASSLPRAGGADRGQPQHF
TGTGCCAGCAGCCTCCCACGAGCGGGGGGCGCCGATCGAGGTCAGCCCCAGCATTTT
>NA|many|TRBJ1-1|TRBV28
CASSYRGQNTEAFF
TGTGCCAGCAGTTACCGGGGACAGAACACTGAAGCTTTCTTT
>NA|few|TRBJ2-6|TRBV12-3/TRBV12-4
CASSFQVGSSGANVLTF
TGTGCCAGCAGTTTCCAAGTTGGATCATCTGGGGCCAACGTCCTGACTTTC
>NA|NA|TRBJ2-3|TRBV27
CASSLYPGARNTQYF
TGTGCCAGCAGTTTATATCCAGGGGCTCGAAATACGCAGTATTTT
>NA|few|TRBJ2-1|TRBV9
CASSVGGPNSYNEQFF
TGTGCCAGCAGCGTAGGGGGACCAAACTCCTACAATGAGCAGTTCTTC
>TRBD2|few|TRBJ2-1|TRBV6-1
CASSWREGYNEQFF
TGTGCCAGCAGTTGGCGGGAGGGGTACAATGAGCAGTTCTTC
>TRBD1|many|TRBJ2-4|TRBV7-9
CASSLGQGVNIQYF
TGTGCCAGCAGCTTAGGTCAGGGGGTGAACATTCAGTACTTC
>NA|few|TRBJ2-7|TRBV10-3
CAIREGRDYEQYF
TGTGCCATCAGGGAGGGGCGCGACTACGAGCAGTACTTC
>TRBD1|many|TRBJ1-2|TRBV28
CASSSNDRGRDYTF
TGTGCCAGCAGTTCCAACGACAGGGGACGGGACTACACCTTC
>NA|many|TRBJ2-7|TRBV12-5
CASGLGVGTYEQYF
TGTGCTAGTGGTTTGGGTGTTGGAACCTACGAGCAGTACTTC
>TRBD1|NA|TRBJ2-3|TRBV29-1
CSVGQWSADTQYF
TGCAGCGTGGGACAGTGGAGCGCAGATACGCAGTATTTT
>NA|few|TRBJ2-7|TRBV7-9
CASTTMKRGSYEQYF
TGTGCCAGCACCACCATGAAAAGGGGTTCCTACGAGCAGTACTTC
>TRBD1|few|TRBJ2-7|TRBV2
CASTRTGGYEQYF
TGTGCCAGCACCAGGACAGGGGGCTACGAGCAGTACTTC
>TRBD2|many|TRBJ2-7|TRBV29-1
CSGWSGLAGDEQYF
TGCAGCGGCTGGTCGGGACTAGCGGGCGACGAGCAGTACTTC
>TRBD2|NA|TRBJ2-1|TRBV7-2
CASSFGLAGAVQFF
TGTGCCAGCAGCTTCGGACTAGCGGGAGCAGTGCAGTTCTTC
>TRBD1|once|TRBJ1-1|TRBV2
CASKKHRDRGLNTEAFF
TGTGCCAGCAAAAAACACCGGGACAGGGGTTTGAACACTGAAGCTTTCTTT
>TRBD2|NA|TRBJ2-2|TRBV28
CASSLSLAGLVTTGELFF
TGTGCCAGCAGTTTGAGTCTAGCGGGATTAGTGACCACCGGGGAGCTGTTTTTT
>NA|many|TRBJ2-4|TRBV5-5
CASSYNNIQYF
TGTGCCAGCAGCTATAACAACATTCAGTACTTC
>TRBD2|many|TRBJ2-1|TRBV9
CASSVDRLAGDNEQFF
TGTGCCAGCAGCGTAGATCGACTAGCGGGGGACAATGAGCAGTTCTTC
>TRBD1|many|TRBJ2-7|TRBV6-2/TRBV6-3
CASSLRTGGEQYF
TGTGCCAGCAGTCTCAGGACAGGGGGCGAGCAGTACTTC
>NA|many|TRBJ1-1|TRBV7-2
CASSLPGPEAFF
TGTGCCAGCAGCTTACCCGGCCCTGAAGCTTTCTTT
>TRBD2|NA|TRBJ2-5|TRBV11-2
CASSLGEAGGPGRETQYF
TGTGCCAGCAGTCTTGGAGAAGCGGGAGGGCCTGGGCGAGAGACCCAGTACTTC
>NA|few|TRBJ2-7|TRBV4-2
CASSQARLISTNYEQYF
TGTGCCAGCAGCCAAGCGCGGTTAATCTCGACCAACTACGAGCAGTACTTC
>NA|NA|TRBJ2-1|TRBV24-1
CATSDFTGEQFF
TGTGCCACCAGTGATTTTACGGGTGAGCAGTTCTTC
>TRBD1|many|TRBJ1-1|TRBV7-2
CASSFKTGAMTEAFF
TGTGCCAGCAGCTTTAAGACAGGGGCGATGACTGAAGCTTTCTTT
>NA|many|TRBJ2-7|TRBV4-1
CASSQGQNYEQYF
TGCGCCAGCAGCCAAGGACAGAACTACGAGCAGTACTTC
>NA|many|TRBJ1-2|TRBV28
CASRPLQSFRGYTF
TGTGCCAGCAGACCACTCCAAAGTTTTCGGGGCTACACCTTC
>NA|many|TRBJ2-5|TRBV6-1
CASSKISGRSQETQYF
TGTGCCAGCAGTAAGATCTCGGGACGGTCCCAAGAGACCCAGTACTTC
>NA|NA|TRBJ2-7|TRBV6-5
CASSYHVRTASYEQYF
TGTGCCAGCAGTTACCACGTTAGGACAGCCTCCTACGAGCAGTACTTC
>NA|NA|TRBJ1-1|TRBV9
CASSEGGVRNTEAFF
TGTGCCAGCAGCGAGGGGGGAGTTAGGAACACTGAAGCTTTCTTT
>NA|few|TRBJ2-1|TRBV29-1
CSVLSGYNEQFF
TGCAGCGTTCTTAGCGGATACAATGAGCAGTTCTTC